The clone carrying this T cell receptor beta chain came up many times. Its antigen is unknown. Hyperthyroidism had been newly diagnosed in patients aged 18 to 65, and its duration was under 2 months. Blood was drawn at first hyperthyroidism diagnosis, before any ophthalmopathy symptoms. Researchers took RNA transcripts and amplified the TCR beta CDR3 regions from them. Researchers ran a first-round RT-PCR on the TCR CDR3 using the HTBI primer set. In TCRdb, the multiplex PCR reads were re-called with MiXCR into one record per CDR3 protein. The table includes a few hundred thousand distinct CDR3 sequences, approximately 16% detected once. This record belongs to a study of T cells in Graves' hyperthyroidism and ophthalmopathy. The germline V gene encodes CDR1 MNHNS and CDR2 SASEGT. This CDR3 contains 16 residues. Trimming shortened V by 6 bases and J by 0 bases, and 15 bases separated the two germline ends.

General study points: Most expanded thyroid clonotypes above 0.001 also appeared in blood. The model anticipated ophthalmopathy a median around six months pre-onset.

The receptor was isolated from a woman aged 50 to 65 with Graves' hyperthyroidism that later progressed to Graves' ophthalmopathy. The genes are TRBV6-1 and TRBJ1-3; D is possibly TRBD1 (5 bases). The sequenced sample was blood. DNA for the CDR3: TGTGCCAGCAGCCCACCCGGGGGTGTCTCTGGAAACACCATATATTTT. Residues: CASSPPGGVSGNTIYF.